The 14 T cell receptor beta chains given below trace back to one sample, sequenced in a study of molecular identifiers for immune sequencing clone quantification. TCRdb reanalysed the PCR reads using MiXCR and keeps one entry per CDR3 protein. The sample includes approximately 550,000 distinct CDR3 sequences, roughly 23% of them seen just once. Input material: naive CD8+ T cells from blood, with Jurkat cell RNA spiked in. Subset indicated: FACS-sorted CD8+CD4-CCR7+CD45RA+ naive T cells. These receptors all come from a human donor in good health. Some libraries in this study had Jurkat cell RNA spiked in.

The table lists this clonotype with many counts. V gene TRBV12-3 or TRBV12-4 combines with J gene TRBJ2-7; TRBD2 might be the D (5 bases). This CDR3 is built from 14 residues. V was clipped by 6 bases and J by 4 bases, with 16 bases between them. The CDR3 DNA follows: TGTGCCAGCAGGGCTTCCGGGGTTTCTTACGAGCAGTACTTC. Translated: CASRASGVSYEQYF.

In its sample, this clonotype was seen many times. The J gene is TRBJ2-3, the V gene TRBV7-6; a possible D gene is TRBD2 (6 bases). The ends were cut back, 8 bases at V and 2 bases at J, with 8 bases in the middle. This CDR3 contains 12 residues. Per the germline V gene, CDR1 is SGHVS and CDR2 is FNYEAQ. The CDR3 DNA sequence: TGTGCCAGCGGCGGGGTCACAGATACGCAGTATTTT. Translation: CASGGVTDTQYF.

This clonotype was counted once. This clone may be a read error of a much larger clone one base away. For the CDR3, the DNA is TGTGCCAGCAGCTTAAACCTGGGCACCGTTGAGACCCAGTACTTC. This translates into CASSLNLGTVETQYF. The chain joins TRBV7-3 to TRBJ2-5; D remains unclear. The CDR3 runs to 15 residues. Trimming took 1 base from V and 5 from J, leaving 14 bases between them. Looked up from germline, CDR1 is SGHTA and CDR2 is FQGTGA. Full variable domain (missing parts from reference TRBV7-3 and TRBJ2-5): GAGVSQTPSNKVTEKGKYVELRCDPISGHTALYWYRQSLGQGPEFLIYFQGTGAADDSGLPNDRFFAVRPEGSVSTLKIQRTERGDSAVYLCASSLNLGTVETQYFGPGTRLLVL.

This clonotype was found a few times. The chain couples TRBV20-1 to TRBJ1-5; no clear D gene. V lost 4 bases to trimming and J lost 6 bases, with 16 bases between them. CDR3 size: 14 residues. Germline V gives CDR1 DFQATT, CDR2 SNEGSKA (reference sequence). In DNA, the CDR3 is TGCAGTGCTATTAATTGGGATAGTGGTCAGCCCCAGCATTTT. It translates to CSAINWDSGQPQHF.

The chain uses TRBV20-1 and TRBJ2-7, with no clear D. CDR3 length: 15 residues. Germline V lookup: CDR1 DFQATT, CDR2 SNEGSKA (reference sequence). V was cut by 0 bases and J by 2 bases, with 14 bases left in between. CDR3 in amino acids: CSARDLQLDPYEQYF. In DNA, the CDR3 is TGCAGTGCTAGAGATTTGCAGTTAGATCCCTACGAGCAGTACTTC.

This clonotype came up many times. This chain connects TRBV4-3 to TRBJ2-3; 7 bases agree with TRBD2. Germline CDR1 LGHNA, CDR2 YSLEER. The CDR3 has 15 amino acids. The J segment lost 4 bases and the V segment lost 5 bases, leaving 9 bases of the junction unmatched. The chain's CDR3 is CASSKRSLAADTQYF. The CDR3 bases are TGCGCCAGCAGCAAACGGAGCCTAGCGGCAGATACGCAGTATTTT.

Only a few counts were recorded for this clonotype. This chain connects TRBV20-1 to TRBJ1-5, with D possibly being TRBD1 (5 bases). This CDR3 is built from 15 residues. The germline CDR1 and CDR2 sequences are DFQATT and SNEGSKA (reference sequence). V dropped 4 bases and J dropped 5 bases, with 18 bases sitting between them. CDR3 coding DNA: TGCAGTGCTACCCCCGTGCAGGGAGGTGATCAGCCCCAGCATTTT. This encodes CSATPVQGGDQPQHF.

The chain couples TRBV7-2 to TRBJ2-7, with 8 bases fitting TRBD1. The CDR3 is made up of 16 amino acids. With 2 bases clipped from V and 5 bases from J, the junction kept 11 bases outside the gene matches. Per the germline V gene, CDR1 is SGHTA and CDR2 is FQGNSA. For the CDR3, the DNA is TGTGCCAGCAGCTTATGGGTTGTGGCAGGGGGCAACGAGCAGTACTTC. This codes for CASSLWVVAGGNEQYF.

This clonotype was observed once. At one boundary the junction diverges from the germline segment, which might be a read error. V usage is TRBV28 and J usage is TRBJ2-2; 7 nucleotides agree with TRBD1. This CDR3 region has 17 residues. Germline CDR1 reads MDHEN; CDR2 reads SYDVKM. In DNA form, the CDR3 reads TGTGCCAGCAGCTTACGATCGACAGGGTTGAACACCGGGGAGCCGTTTTTT. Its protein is CASSLRSTGLNTGEPFF.

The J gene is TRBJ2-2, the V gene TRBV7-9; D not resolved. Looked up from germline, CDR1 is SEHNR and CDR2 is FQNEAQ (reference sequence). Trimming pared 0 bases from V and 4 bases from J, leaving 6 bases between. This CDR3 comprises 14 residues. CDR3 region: CASSLAVVTGELFF. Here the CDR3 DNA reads TGTGCCAGCAGCTTAGCCGTGGTCACCGGGGAGCTGTTTTTT.

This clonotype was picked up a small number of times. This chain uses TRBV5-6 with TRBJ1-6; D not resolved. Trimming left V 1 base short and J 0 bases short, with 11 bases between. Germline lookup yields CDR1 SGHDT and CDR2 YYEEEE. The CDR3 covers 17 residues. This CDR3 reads CASSLSSTYSYNSPLHF. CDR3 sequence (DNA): TGTGCCAGCAGCTTGAGTTCCACTTACTCCTATAATTCACCCCTCCACTTT.

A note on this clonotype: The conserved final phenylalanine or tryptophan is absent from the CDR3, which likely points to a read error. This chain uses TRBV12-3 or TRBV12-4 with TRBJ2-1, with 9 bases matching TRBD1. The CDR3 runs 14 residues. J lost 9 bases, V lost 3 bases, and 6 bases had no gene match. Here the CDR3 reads CASSFGTGSGEQFS. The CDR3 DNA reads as TGTGCCAGCAGTTTCGGGACAGGGTCCGGTGAGCAGTTCTCC.

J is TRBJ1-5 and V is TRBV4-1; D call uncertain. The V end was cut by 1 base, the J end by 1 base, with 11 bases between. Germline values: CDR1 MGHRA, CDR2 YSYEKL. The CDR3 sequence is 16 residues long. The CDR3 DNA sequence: TGCGCCAGCAGCCAAGTCGGTAGGGAAAGCAATCAGCCCCAGCATTTT. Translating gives CASSQVGRESNQPQHF.

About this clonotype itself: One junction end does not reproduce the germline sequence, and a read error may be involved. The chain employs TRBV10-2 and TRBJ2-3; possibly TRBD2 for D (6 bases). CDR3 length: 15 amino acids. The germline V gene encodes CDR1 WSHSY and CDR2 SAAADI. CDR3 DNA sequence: TGCGCCAGCAGTGAGGGGGGGTCTAGCACAGATACGCGGTATTTT. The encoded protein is CASSEGGSSTDTRYF.